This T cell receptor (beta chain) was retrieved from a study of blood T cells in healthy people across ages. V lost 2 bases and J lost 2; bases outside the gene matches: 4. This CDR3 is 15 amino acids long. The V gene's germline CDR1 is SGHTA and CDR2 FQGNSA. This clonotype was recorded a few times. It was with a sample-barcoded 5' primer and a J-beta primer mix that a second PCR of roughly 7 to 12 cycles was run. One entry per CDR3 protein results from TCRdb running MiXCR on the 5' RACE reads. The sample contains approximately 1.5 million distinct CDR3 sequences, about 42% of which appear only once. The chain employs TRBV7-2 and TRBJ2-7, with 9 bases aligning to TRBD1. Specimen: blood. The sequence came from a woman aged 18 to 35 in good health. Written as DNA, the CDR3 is TGTGCCAGCAGCTTAATAGGGACAGGGCCCTACGAGCAGTACTTC. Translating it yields CASSLIGTGPYEQYF.